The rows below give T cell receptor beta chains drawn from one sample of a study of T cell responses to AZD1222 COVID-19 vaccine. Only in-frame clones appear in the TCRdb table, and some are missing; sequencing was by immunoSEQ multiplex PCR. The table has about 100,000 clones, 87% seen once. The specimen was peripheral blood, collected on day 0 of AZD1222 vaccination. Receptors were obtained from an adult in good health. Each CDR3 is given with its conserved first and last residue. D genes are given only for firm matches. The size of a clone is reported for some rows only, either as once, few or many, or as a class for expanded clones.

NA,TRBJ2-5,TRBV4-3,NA,CASSQDWMASQETQYF,TGCGCCAGCAGCCAAGATTGGATGGCTAGCCAAGAGACCCAGTACTTC
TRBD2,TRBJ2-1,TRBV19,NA,CAIRAGTYNEQFF,TGTGCCATCCGAGCGGGGACCTACAATGAGCAGTTCTTC
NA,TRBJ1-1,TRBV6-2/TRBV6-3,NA,CASSYRPLTNTEAFF,TGTGCCAGCAGTTACCGGCCATTAACGAACACTGAAGCTTTCTTT
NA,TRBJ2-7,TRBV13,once,CASIRRGENEQYF,TGTGCCAGCATCCGAAGGGGGGAAAACGAGCAGTACTTC
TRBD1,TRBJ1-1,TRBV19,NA,CASRDRQGGNTEAFF,TGTGCCAGTAGGGACAGACAGGGGGGCAACACTGAAGCTTTCTTT
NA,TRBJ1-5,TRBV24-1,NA,CATSDSNQPQHF,TGTGCCACCAGTGACAGCAATCAGCCCCAGCATTTT
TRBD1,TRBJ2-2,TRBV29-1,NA,CSVQQGYGELFF,TGCAGCGTTCAACAGGGGTACGGGGAGCTGTTTTTT
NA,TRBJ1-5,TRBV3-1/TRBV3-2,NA,CASSQSSNQPQHF,TGTGCCAGCAGCCAGAGTAGCAATCAGCCCCAGCATTTT
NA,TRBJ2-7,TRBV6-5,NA,CASERTYEQYF,TGTGCCAGCGAAAGGACCTACGAGCAGTACTTC
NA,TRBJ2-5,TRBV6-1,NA,CASSEVRGETQYF,TGTGCCAGCAGTGAAGTCAGAGGGGAGACCCAGTACTTC
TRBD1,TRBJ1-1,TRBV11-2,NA,CASSLEHRGLEAFF,TGTGCCAGCAGCTTAGAACACAGGGGGCTGGAAGCTTTCTTT
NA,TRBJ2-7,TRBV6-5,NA,CASSYSLLAASYEQYF,TGTGCCAGCAGTTACTCCCTTCTAGCAGCCTCCTACGAGCAGTACTTC
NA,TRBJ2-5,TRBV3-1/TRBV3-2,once,CASSQDQETQYF,TGTGCCAGCAGCCAGGACCAAGAGACCCAGTACTTC
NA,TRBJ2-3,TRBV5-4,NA,CASSYTDLGPRTQYF,TGTGCCAGCAGCTATACTGACCTGGGGCCCCGTACGCAGTATTTT
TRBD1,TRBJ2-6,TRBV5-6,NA,CASSSDRGYSSGANVLTF,TGTGCCAGCAGCTCCGACAGGGGATACTCCTCTGGGGCCAACGTCCTGACTTTC
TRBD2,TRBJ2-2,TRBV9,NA,CASSVGRGGHTGELFF,TGTGCCAGCAGCGTAGGACGGGGGGGCCACACCGGGGAGCTGTTTTTT
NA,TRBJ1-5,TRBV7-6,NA,CASSLSDNQPQHF,TGTGCCAGCAGCTTGTCGGACAATCAGCCCCAGCATTTT
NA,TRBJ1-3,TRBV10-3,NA,CAITSDSSGNTIYF,TGTGCCATCACCTCCGACAGCTCTGGAAACACCATATATTTT
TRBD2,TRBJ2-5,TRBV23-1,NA,CASSHRQTSGEETQYF,TGCGCCAGCAGTCACCGACAAACTAGCGGGGAAGAGACCCAGTACTTC
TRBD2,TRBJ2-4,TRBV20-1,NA,CSASAPGRAKNIQYF,TGCAGTGCTAGTGCCCCGGGGAGGGCTAAAAACATTCAGTACTTC
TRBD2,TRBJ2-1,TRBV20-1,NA,CSASGTLAGLSSYNEQFF,TGCAGTGCTAGTGGTACTCTAGCGGGGTTATCCTCCTACAATGAGCAGTTCTTC
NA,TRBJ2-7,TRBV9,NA,CASSPLDRDGLYEQYF,TGTGCCAGCAGCCCACTTGACCGGGACGGACTCTACGAGCAGTACTTC